One sample yielded the 9 T cell receptor beta chains listed below, sequenced in a study of PD-L1 blockade in urothelial cancer. Indicated time point: peripheral blood 6 weeks after treatment start. Measured with immunoSEQ multiplex PCR; TCRdb has only the in-frame clones, and not every one. Of approximately 18,000 clones in the sample, around four fifths were seen once. The sample consisted of PBMCs, taken around atezolizumab (anti-PD-L1) treatment. The receptor source for this set is a man aged 45-65 years with urothelial cancer.

Notes on this clone: The junction differs from germline at one of its ends, possibly a read error. The chain has TRBV6-6 and TRBJ2-2; TRBD2 agrees at 10 bases. This CDR3 has 16 residues. Per germline, CDR1 MNHNY and CDR2 SVGAGI (reference sequence). In nucleotides, the CDR3 is TGTGCCAGCAGTTCCCCGGGACTAGCGAAAACCGGGGAGCTGTTTTTT. It yields the protein CASSSPGLAKTGELFF.

The chain has TRBV2 and TRBJ2-2, with 11 bases that match TRBD1. The germline V gene has CDR1 SNHLY and CDR2 FYNNEI. The CDR3 loop spans 15 amino acids. V trimming: 6 bases; J trimming: 5 bases; junction bases outside the gene matches: 5. The CDR3 DNA reads TGTGCCAGCAGCCCCGGGACAGGGGGAACCGGGGAGCTGTTTTTT. Translation gives CASSPGTGGTGELFF.

This sequence joins TRBV28 and TRBJ1-5, with 11 bases that match TRBD1. CDR1 MDHEN and CDR2 SYDVKM come from the germline V gene. With 6 bases clipped from V and 7 bases from J, the junction kept 17 bases outside the gene matches. This CDR3 is 18 amino acids long. CDR3 sequence (DNA): TGTGCCAGCAGCCCTACCGCTGGGACAGGGGGAGTCGTCCAGCCCCAGCATTTT. Translation: CASSPTAGTGGVVQPQHF.

This clone was observed a single time. This chain connects TRBV4-1 to TRBJ2-1, with 7 bases identical to TRBD2. Germline-derived CDR1 and CDR2 are MGHRA and YSYEKL. V was pared by 1 base and J by 3 bases, with 6 bases of the junction left unmatched. The CDR3 loop spans 16 amino acids. CDR3 in amino acids: CASSQGLAGYYNEQFF. The CDR3 nucleotides are TGCGCCAGCAGCCAAGGACTAGCCGGATACTACAATGAGCAGTTCTTC.

CDR3 bases: TGTGCCAGCAGCTTGACTAGCGGGAGAGTGAAGTTCTTC. It specifies CASSLTSGRVKFF. The J gene is TRBJ2-1, the V gene TRBV7-3; 12 bases align to TRBD2. CDR1 is SGHTA and CDR2 is FQGTGA in the germline V gene. This CDR3 region has 13 residues. The V gene end was trimmed by 3 bases and the J gene end by 14 bases; junction bases not matched to a gene: 5.

This chain joins TRBV19 and TRBJ1-1; D not resolved. This CDR3 is built from 14 residues. Trimming shortened V by 3 bases and J by 4 bases, and 12 bases separated the two germline ends. Germline CDR1 is LNHDA and CDR2 is SQIVND (reference sequence). CDR3 in amino acids: CASSISRGFTEAFF. CDR3 DNA sequence: TGTGCCAGTAGTATCTCCCGCGGGTTCACTGAAGCTTTCTTT.

The chain joins TRBV7-8 to TRBJ2-1; possibly TRBD2 for D (6 bases). The CDR3 has 12 amino acids. Trimming shortened V by 1 base and J by 9 bases, and 7 bases separated the two germline ends. Germline values: CDR1 SGHVS, CDR2 FQNEAQ. CDR3 sequence: CASSLGGGEQFF. CDR3 in DNA: TGTGCCAGCAGCTTAGGGGGAGGTGAGCAGTTCTTC. Complete variable domain (other parts from reference TRBV7-8 and TRBJ2-1): GAGVSQSPRYKVAKRGQDVALRCDPISGHVSLFWYQQALGQGPEFLTYFQNEAQLDKSGLPSDRFFAERPEGSVSTLKIQRTQQEDSAVYLCASSLGGGEQFFGPGTRLTVL.

V gene TRBV7-2 combines with J gene TRBJ1-6; D remains unclear. V was cut by 5 bases and J by 0 bases, with 11 bases left in between. CDR3 length: 16 amino acids. The germline gives CDR1 SGHTA, CDR2 FQGNSA. The CDR3 protein is CASSPRHDSYNSPLHF. CDR3 DNA: TGTGCCAGCAGCCCAAGACACGACTCCTATAATTCACCCCTCCACTTT.

This chain uses TRBV23-1 with TRBJ2-7; 10 bases agree with TRBD1. TRBV23-1 qualifies as an ORF whose function is uncertain. Losses at the gene ends were 3 bases for V and 0 bases for J; bases not matched to a gene: 5. The CDR3 consists of 16 residues. The CDR3 loop reads CASSHLRQGASYEQYF. CDR3 coding DNA: TGCGCCAGCAGTCACCTCCGACAGGGGGCCTCCTACGAGCAGTACTTC.